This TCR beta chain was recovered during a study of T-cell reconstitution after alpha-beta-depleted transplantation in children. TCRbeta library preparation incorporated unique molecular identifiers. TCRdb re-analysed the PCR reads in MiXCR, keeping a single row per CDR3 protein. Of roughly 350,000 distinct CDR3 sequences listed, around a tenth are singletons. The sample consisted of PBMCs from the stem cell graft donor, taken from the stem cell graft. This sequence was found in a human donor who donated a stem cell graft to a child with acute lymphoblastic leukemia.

CDR3 in amino acids: CASSLPPADGGNYYGYTF. CDR3 nucleotide sequence: TGTGCCAGCAGTTTGCCCCCAGCAGACGGAGGGAATTACTATGGCTACACCTTC. The chain combines TRBV12-3 or TRBV12-4 with TRBJ1-2; D is undetermined. Between the trimmed V and J ends, which lost 3 bases and 3 bases, there was a span of 23 bases. This CDR3 is built from 18 residues.